This T cell receptor beta chain was sequenced in a study of cytomegalovirus exposure and HLA in healthy donors. The V gene's germline CDR1 is GTSNPN and CDR2 SVGIG (reference sequence). V gave up 3 bases and J gave up 4 bases; unmatched junction bases: 6. This CDR3 spans 15 amino acids. With 60 Vbeta and 13 Jbeta primers, the PCR was carried out. TCRdb's table, derived via immunoSEQ multiplex PCR, lists solely in-frame clones and lacks some. This table has roughly 110,000 clones, around 72% appearing once. Notes on the study in general: Most TCR sequences were rare, but some public TCRs occurred in many donors.

A note on this clone: What it recognizes is unknown.

This sequence originates from a woman aged 40 to 55 in good health and CMV-seropositive. The chain carries TRBV30 and TRBJ2-3; 11 bases align to TRBD2. Sequencing was performed on PBMCs. In DNA, the CDR3 is TGTGCCTGGAGCCGACTAGCGGGGTTAGCAGATACGCAGTATTTT. Encoded protein: CAWSRLAGLADTQYF.